This T cell receptor beta chain was found in a study of cytomegalovirus exposure and HLA in healthy donors. General observations from the study: Fewer N-insertions than the roughly 650-donor mean were reportedly shown by an Asian-associated ancestry cluster in a later analysis. A later analysis associated about 18,000 TCR beta sequences with HLA alleles at a 0.05 false discovery rate. The study recorded fewer than 200 TCR beta chains that were cytomegalovirus-associated. Rare TCR sequences predominated, though certain public TCRs were found in many donors.

This clone was seen more than once but under ten times. The antigen remains undetermined. PCR primers comprised 60 Vbeta and 13 Jbeta primers. The table came from immunoSEQ multiplex PCR; TCRdb's copy has only in-frame clones and leaves some out. This sample has around 150,000 clones, with approximately 70% found just once. The receptor was isolated from a middle-aged man in good health and CMV-seropositive. The specimen sequenced was PBMCs.

As DNA, the CDR3 is TGTGCCAGCAGTGGGGAGATCACCAAACGACTAGCGGGGGCAGATACGCAGTATTTT. This translates into CASSGEITKRLAGADTQYF. The gene calls are TRBV2 and TRBJ2-3, with 12 bases lining up with TRBD2. CDR1 and CDR2 (germline): SNHLY, FYNNEI. V lost 4 bases and J lost 4; bases outside the gene matches: 15. The CDR3 is made up of 19 amino acids.